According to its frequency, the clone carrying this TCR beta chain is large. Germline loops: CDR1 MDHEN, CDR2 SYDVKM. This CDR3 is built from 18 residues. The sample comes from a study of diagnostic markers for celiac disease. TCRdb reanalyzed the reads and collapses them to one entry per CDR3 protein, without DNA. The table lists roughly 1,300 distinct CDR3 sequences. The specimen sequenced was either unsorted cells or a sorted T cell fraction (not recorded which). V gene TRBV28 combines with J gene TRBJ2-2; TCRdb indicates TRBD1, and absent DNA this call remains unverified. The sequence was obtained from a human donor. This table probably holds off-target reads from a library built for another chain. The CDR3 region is CASSLFPGGLPNTGELFF.